The 12 T cell receptor beta chains reported below all come from one sample, sequenced in a study of blood T cells in healthy people across ages. PCR was performed a second time for about 6 to 11 cycles using a sample-barcoded 5' primer and a J-beta primer mix. TCRdb reprocessed the 5' RACE reads via MiXCR and lists one record per CDR3 protein. The sample records roughly 800,000 distinct CDR3 sequences, roughly 50% being singletons. The sample consisted of blood. The source of these receptors is an elderly man in good health.

This clonotype was observed a handful of times. The chain combines TRBV27 with TRBJ2-7; TRBD2 might be the D (6 bases). Trimming stripped 6 bases from V and 2 bases from J, with 17 bases between. The germline V gene encodes CDR1 MNHEY and CDR2 SMNVEV (reference sequence). The CDR3 contains 15 residues. CDR3 loop: CASSPGGGFAYEQYF. The CDR3 DNA is TGTGCCAGCAGCCCCGGGGGAGGTTTCGCCTACGAGCAGTACTTC.

The V and J genes are TRBV20-1 and TRBJ2-7; D gene ambiguous. This CDR3 has 14 residues. Trimming took off 0 bases at V and 2 bases at J, with 11 bases between the two ends. Per germline, CDR1 DFQATT and CDR2 SNEGSKA (reference sequence). CDR3 protein: CSARDLVSPYEQYF. The CDR3 DNA follows: TGCAGTGCTAGAGACCTAGTCAGTCCCTACGAGCAGTACTTC.

This clonotype was counted a few times. The chain joins TRBV7-9 to TRBJ2-1; 15 bases line up with TRBD2. V gave up 5 bases and J gave up 2 bases; unmatched junction bases: 4. The CDR3 spans 17 residues. Per germline, CDR1 SEHNR and CDR2 FQNEAQ (reference sequence). The CDR3 spells CASSPGTSGRPYNEQFF. DNA of the CDR3: TGTGCCAGCAGCCCAGGGACTAGCGGGAGGCCCTACAATGAGCAGTTCTTC.

This chain links TRBV10-3 with TRBJ2-7; 11 bases line up with TRBD2. The germline V gene encodes CDR1 ENHRY and CDR2 SYGVKD. V trimming: 10 bases; J trimming: 1 base; junction bases outside the gene matches: 6. The length of the CDR3 is 14 residues. The CDR3 DNA follows: TGTGCCACCACAGGACTAGCGGGTTCCTACGAGCAGTACTTC. Translated, it gives CATTGLAGSYEQYF.

CDR3 sequence reads: CASSTGQLSTNEKLFF. Written as DNA, the CDR3 is TGTGCCAGCAGTACCGGACAGTTATCAACTAATGAAAAACTGTTTTTT. This chain connects TRBV28 to TRBJ1-4, with D perhaps matching TRBD1 (6 bases). CDR3 length: 16 residues. V dropped 5 bases and J dropped 0 bases, with 13 bases sitting between them. The V gene's germline CDR1 is MDHEN and CDR2 SYDVKM.

Only one count was recorded for this clonotype. The chain couples TRBV7-6 to TRBJ2-7, with 10 positions matching TRBD2. CDR1 is SGHVS, CDR2 FNYEAQ, per germline. The J segment lost 7 bases and the V segment lost 2 bases, leaving 20 bases of the junction unmatched. This CDR3 comprises 19 residues. CDR3 residues: CASSLTTSGPSSSYNEQYF. Written as DNA, the CDR3 is TGTGCCAGCAGCTTAACGACTAGCGGGCCATCGAGCTCCTACAATGAGCAGTACTTC.

The CDR3 sequence: CASSQAQGAGTQYF. The CDR3 region has the DNA TGTGCCAGCAGCCAAGCGCAAGGAGCCGGTACGCAGTATTTT. The chain combines TRBV3-1 with TRBJ2-3; unclear D gene. In germline, CDR1 is LGHDT, CDR2 YNNKEL (reference sequence). V was pared by 1 base and J by 8 bases, with 13 bases between. The CDR3 length is 14 residues.

The chain has TRBV6-2 or TRBV6-3 and TRBJ1-2; D not certain. The CDR3 loop spans 13 amino acids. Germline values: CDR1 MNHEY, CDR2 SVGEGT. Trimming left V 5 bases short and J 5 bases short, with 12 bases between. CDR3 region: CASSALNGYGYTF. The CDR3 DNA reads TGTGCCAGCAGTGCGCTTAACGGTTATGGCTACACCTTC.

About this clonotype itself: A read error may produce the germline difference seen at one junction end. This CDR3 is CASSDSASTGGYTF. The CDR3, as DNA: TGTGCCAGCAGTGACTCTGCCTCGACAGGAGGCTACACCTTC. J is TRBJ1-2 and V is TRBV6-6; D is possibly TRBD1 (6 bases). CDR3 size: 14 residues. CDR1 is MNHNY, CDR2 SVGAGI, per germline (reference sequence).

This clonotype appeared a few times. This chain joins TRBV5-1 and TRBJ2-1; D gene unclear. CDR1 is SGHRS, CDR2 YFSETQ, per germline. This CDR3 has 15 amino acids. Trimming left V 3 bases short and J 5 bases short, with 15 bases between. CDR3 sequence reads: CASSSFGLENNEQFF. The CDR3 DNA reads TGCGCCAGCAGCTCTTTTGGGTTAGAAAACAATGAGCAGTTCTTC. The variable domain in full, with the rest retrieved from reference TRBV5-1 and TRBJ2-1, is KAGVTQTPRYLIKTRGQQVTLSCSPISGHRSVSWYQQTPGQGLQFLFEYFSETQRNKGNFPGRFSGRQFSNSRSEMNVSTLELGDSALYLCASSSFGLENNEQFFGPGTRLTVL.

The chain combines TRBV9 with TRBJ2-1; TRBD2 matches at 8 bases. The length of the CDR3 is 15 residues. V was pared by 6 bases and J by 0 bases, with 5 bases of the junction left unmatched. Germline CDR1 and CDR2: SGDLS and YYNGEE. This chain's CDR3 is CASTASGRSYNEQFF. The CDR3 nucleotides are TGTGCCAGCACAGCTAGCGGGCGCTCCTACAATGAGCAGTTCTTC.

Only a few counts were recorded for this clonotype. The rearrangement links TRBV7-2 to TRBJ2-7; D gene ambiguous. The CDR3 loop spans 15 amino acids. Trimming cost V 3 bases and J 2 bases, with 14 bases left between them. Germline CDR1 reads SGHTA; CDR2 reads FQGNSA. The CDR3 DNA follows: TGTGCCAGCAGCTTGGGCGTTGCGGTGGCCTACGAGCAGTACTTC. This encodes CASSLGVAVAYEQYF.